Below, 3 T cell receptor beta chains from the same sample are listed, as sequenced in a study of T cells in Graves' hyperthyroidism and ophthalmopathy. RNA transcripts yielded amplified TCR beta CDR3 regions. When the TCR CDR3 underwent first-round RT-PCR, the HTBI primer set was used. One entry per CDR3 protein results from TCRdb running MiXCR on the multiplex PCR reads. Of around 620,000 distinct CDR3 sequences listed, 15% to 20% are singletons. Sequenced sample: blood. These receptor sequences come from a young woman with Graves' hyperthyroidism.

This clonotype was seen ten or more times. The chain links TRBV6-5 to TRBJ2-3; a possible D gene is TRBD2 (5 bases). The CDR3 is 14 residues long. Germline V CDR1 and CDR2: MNHEY, SVGAGI. V was shortened by 0 bases and J by 2 bases, with 6 bases between the two germline ends. The CDR3 loop is CASSYSTTTDTQYF. Here the CDR3 DNA reads TGTGCCAGCAGTTACTCGACTACCACAGATACGCAGTATTTT.

The table lists this clonotype with many counts. The chain combines TRBV30 with TRBJ2-2; 9 bases are a match to TRBD2. CDR3 length: 12 amino acids. Germline trimming cut 7 bases from V and 5 bases from J; bases unmatched to any gene: 2. Germline V gene lookup returns CDR1 GTSNPN and CDR2 SVGIG (reference sequence). This CDR3 reads CASREGTGELFF. DNA for the CDR3: TGTGCCTCGCGGGAGGGAACCGGGGAGCTGTTTTTT.

V and J are TRBV6-1 and TRBJ2-5; 8 bases align to TRBD2. The CDR3 is 16 amino acids. The V gene's germline CDR1 is MNHNS and CDR2 SASEGT. V shed 3 bases and J 1 base; nucleotides not matched to a gene: 7. The CDR3 nucleotides read TGTGCCAGCAGTGAGGGGCTAGCGGGTGGCCAAGAGACCCAGTACTTC. Its translation: CASSEGLAGGQETQYF.